These 15 T cell receptor beta chains originate from one sample sequenced in a study of immune evolution from preneoplasia to lung adenocarcinoma. Produced via immunoSEQ multiplex PCR; TCRdb's table is partial and in-frame only. The table has approximately 2,000 clones, 82% seen once. The sample taken for sequencing was FFPE adjacent normal lung tissue. The receptors originated from an older person with lung adenocarcinoma.

The chain has TRBV11-2 and TRBJ2-7, with unresolved D. V lost 1 base, J lost 7 bases, and 8 bases lay in between. CDR1 is SGHAT, CDR2 FQNNGV, per germline. The CDR3 is 12 residues long. CDR3: CASSLGVGEQYF. CDR3 in DNA: TGTGCCAGCAGCTTAGGGGTGGGAGAGCAGTACTTC. The whole variable domain, remainder taken from reference TRBV11-2 and TRBJ2-7, is EAGVAQSPRYKIIEKRQSVAFWCNPISGHATLYWYQQILGQGPKLLIQFQNNGVVDDSQLPKDRFSAERLKGVDSTLKIQPAKLEDSAVYLCASSLGVGEQYFGPGTRLTVT.

The chain uses TRBV11-3 and TRBJ1-2; possible D gene TRBD1, 5 bases. Trimming shortened V by 5 bases and J by 0 bases, and 10 bases separated the two germline ends. CDR1 SGHNT and CDR2 YENEEA come from the germline V gene. The CDR3 runs 14 residues. CDR3 bases: TGTGCCAGCAGCAAGGGGAGATCTAACTATGGCTACACCTTC. Translated: CASSKGRSNYGYTF. The variable domain in full, with the rest retrieved from reference TRBV11-3 and TRBJ1-2, is EAGVVQSPRYKIIEKKQPVAFWCNPISGHNTLYWYLQNLGQGPELLIRYENEEAVDDSQLPKDRFSAERLKGVDSTLKIQPAELGDSAVYLCASSKGRSNYGYTFGSGTRLTVV.

The chain recombines TRBV30 with TRBJ1-5, with 7 bases aligning to TRBD1. The germline CDR1 and CDR2 sequences are GTSNPN and SVGIG (reference sequence). The CDR3 spans 14 residues. After removal of 5 bases from V and 1 base from J, the junction contained 5 bases not matched to a gene. The CDR3 sequence is CAWDRDRSNQPQHF. Here the CDR3 DNA reads TGTGCCTGGGATCGGGACAGAAGCAATCAGCCCCAGCATTTT.

V and J are TRBV15 and TRBJ1-2; D gene unclear. This CDR3 is 15 amino acids long. The germline V gene has CDR1 LNHNV and CDR2 YYDKDF (reference sequence). Trimming took 3 bases from V and 1 from J, leaving 12 bases between them. CDR3 in DNA: TGTGCCACCAGCAGGAGGATTGGGGATAACTATGGCTACACCTTC. Translation: CATSRRIGDNYGYTF. The whole variable domain, filled in from reference TRBV15 and TRBJ1-2, reads DAMVIQNPRYQVTQFGKPVTLSCSQTLNHNVMYWYQQKSSQAPKLLFHYYDKDFNNEADTPDNFQSRRPNTSFCFLDIRSPGLGDTAMYLCATSRRIGDNYGYTFGSGTRLTVV.

The rearrangement links TRBV28 to TRBJ1-2, with D unresolved. The germline V gene encodes CDR1 MDHEN and CDR2 SYDVKM. Between the trimmed V and J ends, which lost 3 bases and 5 bases, there was a span of 10 bases. The CDR3 has 13 residues. DNA of the CDR3: TGTGCCAGCAGTTTCATTACGGGGTATGGCTACACCTTC. Its translation: CASSFITGYGYTF.

The CDR3 protein is CASSRELSNQPQHF. The CDR3 coding sequence is TGTGCCAGCAGCCGTGAACTATCCAATCAGCCCCAGCATTTT. This chain connects TRBV7-2 to TRBJ1-5; D gene uncertain. The CDR3 is made up of 14 amino acids. V lost 5 bases and J lost 3, with 11 bases in between. The V gene's germline CDR1 is SGHTA and CDR2 FQGNSA.

This rearrangement joins TRBV9 to TRBJ2-7; tentatively, D is TRBD2 (5 bases). The CDR3 has 14 residues. Trimming removed 4 bases at V and 2 bases at J, with 13 bases between. From germline, CDR1 is SGDLS and CDR2 YYNGEE. Written as DNA, the CDR3 is TGTGCCAGCAGCTCCCTGGACGGGACCTACGAGCAGTACTTC. Translating it yields CASSSLDGTYEQYF.

By sample fraction, this clone is large. The chain has TRBV6-5 and TRBJ1-3; TRBD1 matches at 7 bases. With V trimmed by 4 bases and J by 4 bases, 4 bases remained unmatched. The CDR3 has 14 residues. In germline, CDR1 is MNHEY, CDR2 SVGAGI. The CDR3 DNA sequence: TGTGCCAGCAGTTCAGGACAGGCGGGAAACACCATATATTTT. Translating it yields CASSSGQAGNTIYF.

This chain connects TRBV6-5 to TRBJ1-1; unclear D gene. Germline lookup yields CDR1 MNHEY and CDR2 SVGAGI. Trimming took 7 bases from V and 1 from J, leaving 4 bases between them. The CDR3 length is 11 residues. The CDR3 region has the DNA TGTGCCAGCAAGACGAACACTGAAGCTTTCTTT. Protein product: CASKTNTEAFF.

The chain recombines TRBV2 with TRBJ2-1; D tentatively reads TRBD1 or TRBD2 (5 bases each). Germline CDR1 reads SNHLY; CDR2 reads FYNNEI. There are 11 residues in the CDR3. Trimming removed 1 base from V and 14 bases from J, with 9 bases in between. Here the CDR3 reads CASSEGGREFF. The CDR3 nucleotides read TGTGCCAGCAGTGAAGGGGGACGGGAGTTCTTC. The full variable domain, rest sourced from reference TRBV2 and TRBJ2-1, is EPEVTQTPSHQVTQMGQEVILRCVPISNHLYFYWYRQILGQKVEFLVSFYNNEISEKSEIFDDQFSVERPDGSNFTLKIRSTKLEDSAMYFCASSEGGREFFGPGTRLTVL.

This clone was found once. The gene calls are TRBV28 and TRBJ2-5; 7 bases align to TRBD2. V lost 6 bases to trimming and J lost 7 bases; unmatched junction nucleotides: 17. The CDR3 runs 16 residues. Germline values: CDR1 MDHEN, CDR2 SYDVKM. Here the CDR3 reads CASRLEAAGDSVTQYF. The CDR3 DNA reads TGTGCCAGCAGACTCGAGGCCGCGGGAGATTCGGTGACCCAGTACTTC. Drawing the rest from reference TRBV28 and TRBJ2-5, the complete variable domain is DVKVTQSSRYLVKRTGEKVFLECVQDMDHENMFWYRQDPGLGLRLIYFSYDVKMKEKGDIPEGYSVSREKKERFSLILESASTNQTSMYLCASRLEAAGDSVTQYFGPGTRLLVL.

This rearrangement joins TRBV4-3 to TRBJ1-1; maybe TRBD1 (6 bases). This CDR3 is built from 14 residues. Germline-derived CDR1 and CDR2 are LGHNA and YSLEER. Trimming took 0 bases from V and 6 from J, leaving 11 bases between them. The CDR3 loop reads CASSQDTTGPEAFF. The CDR3 nucleotides are TGCGCCAGCAGCCAAGATACTACAGGGCCTGAAGCTTTCTTT.

The gene calls are TRBV7-2 and TRBJ2-3; weak D call: TRBD2 (6 bases). Germline V gene lookup returns CDR1 SGHTA and CDR2 FQGNSA. V was clipped by 1 base and J by 2 bases, with 10 bases between them. This CDR3 spans 15 amino acids. The CDR3 sequence is CASSLVSGATDTQYF. The CDR3 bases are TGTGCCAGCAGCTTAGTTTCGGGAGCCACAGATACGCAGTATTTT.

This chain uses TRBV11-2 with TRBJ2-5; 11 bases are shared with TRBD2. CDR1 is SGHAT, CDR2 FQNNGV, per germline. The CDR3 extends over 16 amino acids. V lost 5 bases, J lost 2 bases, and 7 bases stayed unmatched. The CDR3 bases are TGTGCCAGCAGCCCCTCACTAGCGGGGGCACAAGAGACCCAGTACTTC. It specifies CASSPSLAGAQETQYF.

V and J are TRBV6-1 and TRBJ2-7, with 7 bases lining up with TRBD2. CDR3 length equals 15 residues. V was pared by 1 base and J by 2 bases, with 5 bases of the junction left unmatched. CDR1 MNHNS and CDR2 SASEGT come from the germline V gene. CDR3 loop: CASSEVGGGPYEQYF. CDR3 DNA sequence: TGTGCCAGCAGTGAAGTAGGCGGGGGTCCCTACGAGCAGTACTTC.